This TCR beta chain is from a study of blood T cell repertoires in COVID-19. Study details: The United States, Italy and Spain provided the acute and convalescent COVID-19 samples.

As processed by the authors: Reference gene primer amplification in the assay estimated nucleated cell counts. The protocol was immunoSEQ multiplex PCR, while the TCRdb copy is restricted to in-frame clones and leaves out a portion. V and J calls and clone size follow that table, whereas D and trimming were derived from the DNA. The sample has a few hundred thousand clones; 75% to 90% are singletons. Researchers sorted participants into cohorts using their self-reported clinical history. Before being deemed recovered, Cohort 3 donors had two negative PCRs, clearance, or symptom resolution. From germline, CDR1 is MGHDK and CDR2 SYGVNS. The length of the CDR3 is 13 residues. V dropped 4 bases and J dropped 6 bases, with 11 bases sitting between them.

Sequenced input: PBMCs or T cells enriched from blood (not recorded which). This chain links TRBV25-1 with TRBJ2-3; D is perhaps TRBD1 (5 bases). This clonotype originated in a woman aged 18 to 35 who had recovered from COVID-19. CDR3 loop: CASSVQGWDTQYF. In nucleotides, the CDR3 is TGTGCCAGCAGTGTGCAGGGTTGGGATACGCAGTATTTT. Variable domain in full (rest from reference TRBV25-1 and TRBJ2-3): EADIYQTPRYLVIGTGKKITLECSQTMGHDKMYWYQQDPGMELHLIHYSYGVNSTEKGDLSSESTVSRIRTEHFPLTLESARPSHTSQYLCASSVQGWDTQYFGPGTRLTVL.